One and the same sample provided the 26 T cell receptor beta chains below, sequenced in a study of response to subunit inactivated influenza vaccine (dated by TCRdb to the late 2010s). Receptor amplification or capture employed RT-PCR. Sequencer: Illumina HiSeq 2500. The public reads were run again by TCRdb, first through fastp at Q25 and then through MiXCR, and only productive beta chains were kept. Identical CDR3 proteins give one entry, which carries the most common genes and DNA. For this sample the table gives hundreds of thousands of distinct CDR3 sequences, of which 9.5% to 12% were detected only once. The ten largest clones take up 12% of the sample. What this sample's time point label stands for: approximately 47 days after influenza vaccine administration. The sequencing here drew on PBMCs from blood, taken roughly 47 days after vaccination. Receptors originate from a man in his fifties or sixties who received an inactivated influenza vaccine. Donor details come from another sample of the same person, matched by shared clones.

This clonotype was seen repeatedly, ten times or more. This chain connects TRBV12-3 or TRBV12-4 to TRBJ1-2; D is unclear. V was trimmed by 5 bases and J by 2 bases, leaving 12 bases between them. The CDR3 extends over 14 amino acids. CDR3 loop: CASSPPTNNYGYTF. CDR3 DNA sequence: TGTGCCAGCAGTCCACCGACAAACAACTATGGCTACACCTTC.

The V call is TRBV7-2, the J call TRBJ1-5; D remains unclear. CDR1 and CDR2 from the germline V gene are SGHTA and FQGNSA. V was shortened by 3 bases and J by 2 bases, with 11 bases between the two germline ends. This CDR3 has 15 amino acids. For the CDR3, the DNA is TGTGCCAGCAGCTTTGGCGGGCTTGGCAATCAGCCCCAGCATTTT. This codes for CASSFGGLGNQPQHF.

V gene TRBV28 combines with J gene TRBJ1-2; D unresolved. Germline CDR1 reads MDHEN; CDR2 reads SYDVKM. With 7 bases removed from V and 8 bases from J, the gap between germline ends came to 14 bases. This CDR3 has 12 amino acids. In DNA, the CDR3 is TGTGCCAGCAACATCAGTCCCCGGGGCTACACCTTC. It codes for CASNISPRGYTF.

This clonotype was recorded a few times. V gene TRBV5-6 combines with J gene TRBJ1-2; D not certain. Trimming took off 0 bases at V and 5 bases at J, with 14 bases between the two ends. The CDR3 totals 15 residues. Per the germline V gene, CDR1 is SGHDT and CDR2 is YYEEEE. The CDR3: CASSLGGRHDYGYTF. Here the CDR3 DNA reads TGTGCCAGCAGCTTGGGAGGCAGGCACGATTATGGCTACACCTTC.

This clonotype was seen a few times. This chain links TRBV4-3 with TRBJ2-2; 10 bases are shared with TRBD1. This CDR3 has 15 amino acids. Germline V lookup: CDR1 LGHNA, CDR2 YSLEER. V gave up 4 bases and J gave up 7 bases; unmatched junction bases: 6. CDR3 nucleotide sequence: TGCGCCAGCAGCCGGGAGACAGGGGGCGGCGGGGAGCTGTTTTTT. Amino acid sequence: CASSRETGGGGELFF.

This clonotype turned up a few times. DNA of the CDR3: TGTGCCAGCAGCCTTGACAGGTCTTATCAGCCCCAGCATTTT. The encoded protein is CASSLDRSYQPQHF. The V and J genes are TRBV7-2 and TRBJ1-5, with TRBD1 as a possible D gene (6 bases). The CDR3 contains 14 residues. Germline CDR1 is SGHTA and CDR2 is FQGNSA. Trimming took off 5 bases at V and 5 bases at J, with 13 bases between the two ends.

This clonotype was recorded a few times. The V and J genes are TRBV20-1 and TRBJ2-1; 12 bases are shared with TRBD2. The junction had 9 bases not matched to a gene; V was cut back by 2 bases and J by 4 bases. CDR3 size: 17 residues. CDR1 is DFQATT, CDR2 SNEGSKA, per germline (reference sequence). CDR3 protein: CSARRLAGADRYNEQFF. CDR3 sequence (DNA): TGCAGTGCTAGACGACTAGCGGGGGCCGACCGATACAATGAGCAGTTCTTC.

V is TRBV20-1 and J is TRBJ1-2; D not resolved. Germline V gene sequence: CDR1 DFQATT, CDR2 SNEGSKA (reference sequence). The V gene lost 2 bases and the J gene lost 5 bases, with 12 bases spanning the gap. The CDR3 loop spans 13 amino acids. CDR3 in amino acids: CSARTLESYGYTF. CDR3 nucleotide sequence: TGCAGTGCTAGAACCCTAGAATCGTATGGCTACACCTTC.

This clonotype was counted ten times or more. The rearrangement uses TRBV7-2 and TRBJ2-7, with D perhaps matching TRBD2 (5 bases). Germline CDR1 is SGHTA and CDR2 is FQGNSA. This CDR3 has 13 amino acids. V was shortened by 1 base and J by 6 bases, with 10 bases between the two germline ends. The CDR3: CASSLVLVSEQYF. The CDR3 nucleotides are TGTGCCAGCAGCTTAGTACTAGTCTCCGAGCAGTACTTC.

This clonotype was picked up many times. This chain links TRBV20-1 with TRBJ2-3; D not certain. Trimming pared 6 bases from V and 5 bases from J, leaving 12 bases between. This CDR3 comprises 12 residues. Germline lookup yields CDR1 DFQATT and CDR2 SNEGSKA (reference sequence). CDR3 in amino acids: CSAVGNGDTQYF. For the CDR3, the DNA is TGCAGTGCCGTCGGAAATGGAGATACGCAGTATTTT.

In this sample, this clonotype turned up many times. This chain joins TRBV6-1 and TRBJ1-1, with a tentative D call TRBD1 (6 bases). The CDR3 is 13 amino acids. The germline V gene encodes CDR1 MNHNS and CDR2 SASEGT. The V gene lost 7 bases and the J gene lost 1 base, with 10 bases spanning the gap. CDR3 loop: CASKRGGNTEAFF. The CDR3 DNA reads TGTGCCAGCAAGAGGGGGGGGAACACTGAAGCTTTCTTT.

This clonotype was seen a few times. This chain uses TRBV4-2 with TRBJ2-3; 10 bases are a match to TRBD2. CDR1 and CDR2 (germline): LGHNA, YNFKEQ. The CDR3 is 16 amino acids. The V gene end was trimmed by 4 bases and the J gene end by 4 bases; junction bases not matched to a gene: 8. The CDR3 DNA sequence: TGTGCCAGCAGCCGGAGGGCTAGCGGGAGCGCAGATACGCAGTATTTT. Translated, it gives CASSRRASGSADTQYF.

This clonotype was found a few times. This chain connects TRBV7-2 to TRBJ2-2; the D is unclear. The V gene lost 1 base and the J gene lost 7 bases, with 7 bases spanning the gap. The CDR3 spans 13 residues. Germline loops: CDR1 SGHTA, CDR2 FQGNSA. The CDR3 loop is CASSLVVFGELFF. In DNA, the CDR3 is TGTGCCAGCAGCTTAGTTGTTTTCGGGGAGCTGTTTTTT.

This clonotype was detected ten times or more. The genes are TRBV11-2 and TRBJ1-1; D is undetermined. This CDR3 has 12 residues. CDR1 is SGHAT and CDR2 is FQNNGV in the germline V gene. The germline V and J ends were trimmed by 1 base and 7 bases, with 7 bases remaining between them. CDR3 sequence reads: CASSLGGREAFF. The CDR3, as DNA: TGTGCCAGCAGCTTAGGAGGGCGTGAAGCTTTCTTT.

This clonotype was seen at least ten times. The J gene is TRBJ2-7, the V gene TRBV11-2, with TRBD2 matching over 11 bases. Per the germline V gene, CDR1 is SGHAT and CDR2 is FQNNGV. Trimming at V came to 6 bases and at J to 4 bases, leaving 5 bases not matched to a gene. The CDR3 has 14 residues. CDR3 residues: CASSLVAGGYEQYF. Written as DNA, the CDR3 is TGTGCCAGCAGTTTGGTAGCGGGAGGGTACGAGCAGTACTTC. Full variable domain (rest looked up from reference TRBV11-2 and TRBJ2-7): EAGVAQSPRYKIIEKRQSVAFWCNPISGHATLYWYQQILGQGPKLLIQFQNNGVVDDSQLPKDRFSAERLKGVDSTLKIQPAKLEDSAVYLCASSLVAGGYEQYFGPGTRLTVT.

This clonotype occurred many times. The chain links TRBV5-5 to TRBJ2-3; D uncertain. Germline-derived CDR1 and CDR2 are SGHKS and YYEKEE (reference sequence). CDR3 length equals 12 residues. V was trimmed by 3 bases and J by 2 bases, leaving 4 bases between them. The CDR3 DNA reads as TGTGCCAGCAGCTGGAACACAGATACGCAGTATTTT. It codes for CASSWNTDTQYF.

This clonotype was seen ten or more times. The CDR3 loop is CASSGGGQYYTGNTIYF. The CDR3 nucleotides are TGTGCCAGCAGCGGAGGGGGACAATACTATACTGGAAACACCATATATTTT. V gene TRBV7-9 combines with J gene TRBJ1-3, with D perhaps TRBD1 (6 bases). The germline V gene has CDR1 SEHNR and CDR2 FQNEAQ (reference sequence). This CDR3 is built from 17 residues. V lost 5 bases and J lost 2, with 19 bases in between.

The V and J genes are TRBV2 and TRBJ2-5; 10 bases align to TRBD2. In germline, CDR1 is SNHLY, CDR2 FYNNEI. Trimming at V came to 2 bases and at J to 7 bases, leaving 7 bases not matched to a gene. This CDR3 has 15 amino acids. The CDR3 sequence: CASSEKASGSGTQYF. The CDR3 DNA reads as TGTGCCAGCAGTGAAAAGGCTAGCGGGAGTGGGACCCAGTACTTC. The variable domain in full, with the rest retrieved from reference TRBV2 and TRBJ2-5, is EPEVTQTPSHQVTQMGQEVILRCVPISNHLYFYWYRQILGQKVEFLVSFYNNEISEKSEIFDDQFSVERPDGSNFTLKIRSTKLEDSAMYFCASSEKASGSGTQYFGPGTRLLVL.

In this sample, this clonotype turned up many times. The chain recombines TRBV20-1 with TRBJ2-2; D possibly uses TRBD1 or TRBD2 (5 bases each). Germline V lookup: CDR1 DFQATT, CDR2 SNEGSKA (reference sequence). The CDR3 spans 15 residues. With 4 bases removed from V and 4 bases from J, the gap between germline ends came to 16 bases. The CDR3 sequence: CSATKRGGATGELFF. CDR3 DNA sequence: TGCAGTGCTACTAAACGGGGCGGTGCCACCGGGGAGCTGTTTTTT.

In DNA, the CDR3 is TGTGCCAGCAGATCGGCAGGGGGCTCCACCGGGGAGCTGTTTTTT. Amino acids: CASRSAGGSTGELFF. This chain joins TRBV12-3 or TRBV12-4 and TRBJ2-2; TRBD1 agrees at 8 bases. CDR3 length: 15 amino acids. With V trimmed by 6 bases and J by 4 bases, 7 bases remained unmatched.

This clonotype was found a few times. The chain recombines TRBV6-1 with TRBJ1-2; D gene ambiguous. Per germline, CDR1 MNHNS and CDR2 SASEGT. The CDR3 loop spans 12 amino acids. The ends were cut back, 7 bases at V and 0 bases at J, with 6 bases in the middle. CDR3 sequence: CASNTANYGYTF. The CDR3 DNA is TGTGCCAGCAATACAGCTAACTATGGCTACACCTTC.

This chain connects TRBV7-9 to TRBJ2-7, with D perhaps matching TRBD1 or TRBD2 (6 bases each). CDR1 and CDR2 from the germline V gene are SEHNR and FQNEAQ (reference sequence). There are 15 residues in the CDR3. V shed 1 base and J shed 7 bases, with 17 bases lying between them. Here the CDR3 reads CASSLGSGGLREQYF. The CDR3 nucleotides read TGTGCCAGCAGCTTAGGATCCGGGGGCCTCCGTGAGCAGTACTTC.

This clonotype has more than one count but fewer than ten. The J gene is TRBJ2-7, the V gene TRBV6-1; 11 nucleotides match TRBD2. V dropped 6 bases and J dropped 3; count of bases not matched to a gene: 7. Germline values: CDR1 MNHNS, CDR2 SASEGT. This CDR3 spans 15 amino acids. DNA of the CDR3: TGTGCCAGCAGAACTAGCGGGGGAGATATCTACGAGCAGTACTTC. Protein sequence: CASRTSGGDIYEQYF.

This clonotype was found many times. The genes are TRBV12-3 or TRBV12-4 and TRBJ2-3, with D unclear. The germline V and J ends were trimmed by 5 bases and 2 bases, with 5 bases remaining between them. The length of the CDR3 is 12 residues. This chain's CDR3 is CASSQITDTQYF. CDR3 nucleotide sequence: TGTGCCAGCAGTCAGATCACAGATACGCAGTATTTT.

In this sample, this clonotype turned up many times. This chain links TRBV5-1 with TRBJ2-5; tentative D call: TRBD1 (5 bases). V shed 0 bases and J shed 5 bases, with 14 bases lying between them. This CDR3 has 15 amino acids. The germline gives CDR1 SGHRS, CDR2 YFSETQ. Here the CDR3 DNA reads TGCGCCAGCAGCTTGGACAGGATCCTCCGGGAGACCCAGTACTTC. Its protein product is CASSLDRILRETQYF.

The V and J genes are TRBV3-1 and TRBJ2-7, with D tentatively TRBD1 or TRBD2 (5 bases each). V was shortened by 2 bases and J by 6 bases, with 8 bases between the two germline ends. The CDR3 consists of 12 residues. Germline-derived CDR1 and CDR2 are LGHDT and YNNKEL (reference sequence). CDR3 DNA: TGTGCCAGCAGCCAATCGGGACGCGAGCAGTACTTC. Amino acid sequence: CASSQSGREQYF.